Following are 22 T cell receptor beta chains from one sample sequenced in a study of shared clonotypes between healthy human individuals. Sequencing was performed with immunoSEQ multiplex PCR; in TCRdb, only in-frame clones are kept and a portion is missing. The sample carries around 2,000,000 clones, around 96% recorded once. The naive CD8 fraction comprised CD45RO-negative cells positively selected for CCR7 and excluded terminally differentiated effector memory CD45RA+ cells. Source material: naive CD8+ T cells sorted from blood. The source is a man in his late teens or twenties in good health.

The rearrangement links TRBV4-1 to TRBJ1-5, with D maybe TRBD1 (5 bases). The CDR3 sequence is 15 residues long. Trimming took off 0 bases at V and 7 bases at J, with 13 bases between the two ends. Germline V gives CDR1 MGHRA, CDR2 YSYEKL. The CDR3 DNA follows: TGCGCCAGCAGCCAAGATGTATCGGGGGGACAGCCCCAGCATTTT. Its translation is CASSQDVSGGQPQHF.

V and J are TRBV4-3 and TRBJ2-3; D possibly uses TRBD1 or TRBD2 (5 bases each). The CDR3 spans 15 residues. Germline CDR1 LGHNA, CDR2 YSLEER. Trimming removed 4 bases at V and 4 bases at J, with 15 bases between. The CDR3 DNA is TGCGCCAGCAGCCCCCGGGACGGCGCCCCAGATACGCAGTATTTT. Translated: CASSPRDGAPDTQYF.

The chain links TRBV2 to TRBJ1-3; D ambiguous. The CDR3 runs 14 residues. The germline V and J ends were trimmed by 7 bases and 0 bases, with 10 bases remaining between them. The V gene's germline CDR1 is SNHLY and CDR2 FYNNEI. CDR3 residues: CASNQPISGNTIYF. The DNA of the CDR3 is TGTGCCAGCAACCAACCGATCTCTGGAAACACCATATATTTT.

As for this clone: Other DNA sequences in this specimen translate into the identical CDR3. The CDR3 bases are TGTGCCTGGAGTGGGGAGGGGAACACTGAAGCTTTCTTT. Translation gives CAWSGEGNTEAFF. The rearrangement joins TRBV30 to TRBJ1-1; no clear D. The germline V and J ends were trimmed by 1 base and 1 base, with 7 bases remaining between them. Germline assignment: CDR1 GTSNPN and CDR2 SVGIG (reference sequence). The CDR3 spans 13 residues.

In the case of this clone: The identical CDR3 is also encoded by other nucleotide sequences in the sample. The chain couples TRBV4-1 to TRBJ2-7; D possibly corresponds to TRBD2 (6 bases). The CDR3 spans 15 residues. Germline assignment: CDR1 MGHRA and CDR2 YSYEKL. Deletions cut 0 bases from V and 0 bases from J, with 9 bases between. The chain's CDR3 is CASSQETGLSYEQYF. In DNA, the CDR3 is TGCGCCAGCAGCCAAGAGACGGGACTCTCCTACGAGCAGTACTTC.

This rearrangement joins TRBV15 to TRBJ2-3; D ambiguous. With 0 bases removed from V and 6 bases from J, the gap between germline ends came to 10 bases. This CDR3 is built from 14 residues. The V gene's germline CDR1 is LNHNV and CDR2 YYDKDF (reference sequence). This chain's CDR3 is CATSRDLTMDTQYF. Written as DNA, the CDR3 is TGTGCCACCAGCAGAGATTTAACAATGGATACGCAGTATTTT.

Comments on this clone: One junction end disagrees with the germline gene, perhaps due to a read error. Distinct nucleotide sequences in the sample also encode this CDR3. The genes are TRBV9 and TRBJ1-2; D is possibly TRBD1 (6 bases). Germline V lookup: CDR1 SGDLS, CDR2 YYNGEE. The CDR3 runs to 13 residues. CDR3 bases: TGTGCCAGCAGCGTAGGACAGGACTACGGCTACACCTTC. This sequence encodes CASSVGQDYGYTF.

Here the CDR3 reads CASFTRGATYNEQFF. The CDR3 DNA reads as TGCGCCAGCTTTACTCGGGGGGCAACCTACAATGAGCAGTTCTTC. The genes are TRBV10-2 and TRBJ2-1, with D perhaps matching TRBD2 (7 bases). V was pared by 8 bases and J by 2 bases, with 16 bases between. Germline loops: CDR1 WSHSY, CDR2 SAAADI. CDR3 length: 15 amino acids.

Turning to this clone: Other nucleotide sequences in the sample specify the same CDR3. The chain joins TRBV4-1 to TRBJ2-7; 10 bases map to TRBD2. Germline assignment: CDR1 MGHRA and CDR2 YSYEKL. Trimming removed 5 bases from V and 4 bases from J; junction bases left unmatched: 2. The CDR3 is 13 residues long. The CDR3 protein is CASSLAGGYEQYF. The CDR3, as DNA: TGCGCCAGCAGCTTAGCGGGGGGTTACGAGCAGTACTTC.

The chain carries TRBV27 and TRBJ2-7; 9 bases fit TRBD1. With V trimmed by 6 bases and J by 1 base, 7 bases remained unmatched. Germline CDR1 reads MNHEY; CDR2 reads SMNVEV (reference sequence). The CDR3 has 15 residues. The CDR3 spells CASRGWTGDSYEQYF. The CDR3 DNA reads TGTGCCAGCAGGGGATGGACAGGGGATTCCTACGAGCAGTACTTC.

This chain uses TRBV5-1 with TRBJ2-7; the D is unclear. The CDR3 has 11 residues. V was clipped by 7 bases and J by 2 bases, with 7 bases between them. Germline assignment: CDR1 SGHRS and CDR2 YFSETQ. As DNA, the CDR3 is TGCGCCAGCCGAGAGACCTACGAGCAGTACTTC. It translates to CASRETYEQYF.

J is TRBJ1-2 and V is TRBV27; TRBD1 aligns across 8 bases. CDR3 length: 14 amino acids. Losses at the gene ends were 6 bases for V and 8 bases for J; bases not matched to a gene: 11. From germline, CDR1 is MNHEY and CDR2 SMNVEV (reference sequence). CDR3 residues: CASSLTGAQGGYTF. As DNA, the CDR3 is TGTGCCAGCAGCCTGACAGGGGCGCAGGGAGGCTACACCTTC.

V is TRBV4-3 and J is TRBJ2-3; either TRBD1 or TRBD2 may fit D (5 bases each). Germline loops: CDR1 LGHNA, CDR2 YSLEER. CDR3 length: 12 amino acids. DNA for the CDR3: TGCGCGGCCGGGGACCTCACAGATACGCAGTATTTT. Amino acid sequence: CAAGDLTDTQYF.

The rearrangement links TRBV9 to TRBJ2-3, with TRBD1 matching 8 bases. The CDR3 has 16 amino acids. Trimming cost V 0 bases and J 4 bases; bases outside gene matches: 7. Germline lookup yields CDR1 SGDLS and CDR2 YYNGEE. CDR3 in amino acids: CASSVDTGGSADTQYF. DNA for the CDR3: TGTGCCAGCAGCGTAGATACAGGGGGTAGTGCAGATACGCAGTATTTT.

This sequence joins TRBV2 and TRBJ1-2, with 12 bases identical to TRBD1. The V gene's germline CDR1 is SNHLY and CDR2 FYNNEI. V lost 9 bases to trimming and J lost 2 bases; unmatched junction nucleotides: 4. This CDR3 is 14 amino acids long. The CDR3 spells CASGTGGINYGYTF. DNA of the CDR3: TGTGCCAGTGGGACAGGGGGCATAAACTATGGCTACACCTTC.

The genes are TRBV7-8 and TRBJ2-1; 16 nucleotides match TRBD2. V shed 5 bases and J 8 bases; nucleotides not matched to a gene: 3. The CDR3 has 15 residues. Germline CDR1 and CDR2: SGHVS and FQNEAQ. CDR3 protein: CASSQGLAGGDEQFF. In nucleotides, the CDR3 is TGTGCCAGCAGCCAGGGACTAGCGGGAGGGGATGAGCAGTTCTTC.

This chain uses TRBV27 with TRBJ2-1, with 9 bases matching TRBD1. The CDR3 contains 14 residues. Looked up from germline, CDR1 is MNHEY and CDR2 is SMNVEV (reference sequence). With 7 bases clipped from V and 3 bases from J, the junction kept 4 bases outside the gene matches. The chain's CDR3 is CASKQGQGYNEQFF. The CDR3 DNA is TGTGCCAGCAAACAGGGACAGGGCTACAATGAGCAGTTCTTC.

The genes are TRBV28 and TRBJ2-7; 13 positions agree with TRBD2. Trimming cost V 6 bases and J 7 bases; bases outside gene matches: 9. Germline lookup yields CDR1 MDHEN and CDR2 SYDVKM. The CDR3 extends over 15 amino acids. The CDR3 DNA is TGTGCCAGCAGCTCCACGACTAGCGGGAGGTGGGAGCAGTACTTC. Translating it yields CASSSTTSGRWEQYF.

V and J are TRBV7-9 and TRBJ2-1, with TRBD2 identical over 11 bases. The V and J ends lost 5 bases and 1 base, in that order; junction bases with no gene match: 7. The CDR3 has 17 residues. Germline V gene lookup returns CDR1 SEHNR and CDR2 FQNEAQ (reference sequence). CDR3: CASSVSGGVRSYNEQFF. CDR3 DNA sequence: TGTGCCAGCAGCGTTAGCGGGGGGGTTAGGTCCTACAATGAGCAGTTCTTC.

CDR3: CASSIGTSGSNEQFF. In nucleotides, the CDR3 is TGTGCCAGTAGTATCGGGACTAGCGGATCCAATGAGCAGTTCTTC. The chain has TRBV19 and TRBJ2-1, with 11 bases aligning to TRBD2. V dropped 3 bases and J dropped 6; count of bases not matched to a gene: 4. The CDR3 spans 15 residues. Germline V gene sequence: CDR1 LNHDA, CDR2 SQIVND (reference sequence).

V gene TRBV27 combines with J gene TRBJ2-5; 8 nucleotides align to TRBD1. CDR3 length: 14 residues. With V trimmed by 5 bases and J by 5 bases, 7 bases remained unmatched. CDR1 and CDR2 from the germline V gene are MNHEY and SMNVEV (reference sequence). The CDR3 nucleotides read TGTGCCAGCAGTCTAACCCGGACAGGGGAGACCCAGTACTTC. It specifies CASSLTRTGETQYF.

The chain recombines TRBV27 with TRBJ1-1, with TRBD1 as a possible D gene (6 bases). Germline assignment: CDR1 MNHEY and CDR2 SMNVEV (reference sequence). The CDR3 runs 11 residues. V gave up 7 bases and J gave up 5 bases, with 8 bases separating them. For the CDR3, the DNA is TGTGCCAGCAAAGGGACAACTGAAGCTTTCTTT. This gives the protein CASKGTTEAFF.